This entry lists 2 T cell receptor beta chains sequenced from one sample in a study of shared clonotypes between healthy human individuals. Using immunoSEQ multiplex PCR, the repertoire was profiled, and TCRdb retains in-frame clones only, with some absent. The sample includes over 2 million clones, roughly 94% of them seen just once. Material: naive CD4+ T cells sorted from blood. Subset indicated: CD45RA+ positively selected. Receptor source: a man aged 18 to 29 in good health.

The chain carries TRBV27 and TRBJ2-2; D gene uncertain. This CDR3 has 15 residues. V dropped 2 bases and J dropped 0 bases, with 7 bases sitting between them. Germline loops: CDR1 MNHEY, CDR2 SMNVEV (reference sequence). The CDR3: CASSLNSANTGELFF. CDR3 nucleotide sequence: TGTGCCAGCAGTTTAAATTCCGCGAACACCGGGGAGCTGTTTTTT.

As regards this clone: Other DNA sequences in this specimen translate into the identical CDR3. The V gene is TRBV11-2, the J gene TRBJ2-3; 13 nucleotides match TRBD2. J gave up 1 base and V 4 bases, and 2 bases lay outside the gene matches. Germline V gene sequence: CDR1 SGHAT, CDR2 FQNNGV. The CDR3 has 16 residues. The CDR3 sequence is CASSSGLAGGTDTQYF. CDR3 coding DNA: TGTGCCAGCAGCTCAGGACTAGCGGGGGGCACAGATACGCAGTATTTT. Full variable domain (rest looked up from reference TRBV11-2 and TRBJ2-3): EAGVAQSPRYKIIEKRQSVAFWCNPISGHATLYWYQQILGQGPKLLIQFQNNGVVDDSQLPKDRFSAERLKGVDSTLKIQPAKLEDSAVYLCASSSGLAGGTDTQYFGPGTRLTVL.